The present T cell receptor (beta chain) was sequenced within a study of cytomegalovirus exposure and HLA in healthy donors. Study-level points and caveats: Across donors, most TCRs were seen rarely, yet some public ones were widespread. The authors reported that TCR beta sequences could predict HLA-A and HLA-B alleles. These predictions were accurate for most subjects in the first cohort. Later analysis identified several of the most significant clusters that appeared linked to common viral pathogens.

J lost 4 bases, V lost 1 base, and 5 bases had no gene match. This CDR3 has 15 residues. Germline loops: CDR1 SGDLS, CDR2 YYNGEE. 60 Vbeta and 13 Jbeta primers were used in PCR. The protocol was immunoSEQ multiplex PCR, while the TCRdb copy is restricted to in-frame clones and leaves out a portion. The sample contains approximately 150,000 clones, approximately 75% of which appear only once. Remarks on this clone: Its antigen is as yet unknown.

The chain couples TRBV9 to TRBJ2-3; 8 bases line up with TRBD1. The clonotype was recovered from a man aged 30 to 45 in good health and CMV-seropositive. Sequenced material: PBMCs. CDR3 in amino acids: CASSVSGGGADTQYF. In DNA, the CDR3 is TGTGCCAGCAGCGTATCAGGGGGCGGGGCAGATACGCAGTATTTT.